What follows are 12 T cell receptor beta chains derived from one specimen sequenced in a study of vaccination and CD4 T cells after COVID-19. Documented treatment: roughly 11-day PBMC culture with coronavirus spike peptide pools or control peptides (ViraFEST assay). These receptors have no identified antigens. Scientists ran DNA taken from cultured CD4+ T cells through the Oncomine TCR Beta short-read assay for sequencing. MiXCR, applied by TCRdb to the PCR reads, yields one record per CDR3 protein. The profile shows approximately 15,000 distinct CDR3 sequences, 35% to 50% of them singletons. The sequencing used CD4+ T cells from blood, cultured in vitro, collected before SARS-CoV-2 vaccination. These TCRs come from a human donor who had recovered from COVID-19.

This clonotype occurred a few times. This chain connects TRBV27 to TRBJ1-2; TRBD1 might be the D (5 bases). Per the germline V gene, CDR1 is MNHEY and CDR2 is SMNVEV (reference sequence). This CDR3 comprises 13 residues. Deletions cut 6 bases from V and 0 bases from J, with 8 bases between. The chain's CDR3 is CASRRDPNYGYTF. The CDR3 coding sequence is TGTGCCAGCAGGCGGGACCCTAACTATGGCTACACCTTC.

The chain carries TRBV7-8 and TRBJ1-6; D gene ambiguous. The CDR3 runs 11 residues. The germline V gene has CDR1 SGHVS and CDR2 FQNEAQ. Deletions cut 8 bases from V and 7 bases from J, with 6 bases between. Here the CDR3 reads CASGPNSPLHF. CDR3 DNA: TGTGCCAGCGGACCGAATTCACCCCTCCACTTT.

The J gene is TRBJ2-7, the V gene TRBV11-2; 7 bases match TRBD2. The V and J ends lost 8 bases and 4 bases, in that order; junction bases with no gene match: 11. The germline V gene encodes CDR1 SGHAT and CDR2 FQNNGV. This CDR3 is built from 14 residues. The CDR3 DNA sequence: TGTGCCAGCTCGCGGGGGAGAGGGGAATACGAGCAGTACTTC. Amino acids: CASSRGRGEYEQYF.

The chain recombines TRBV19 with TRBJ2-2; 10 nucleotides agree with TRBD1. V lost 6 bases, J lost 5 bases, and 18 bases stayed unmatched. The CDR3 contains 19 residues. CDR1 and CDR2 (germline): LNHDA, SQIVND (reference sequence). The CDR3 coding sequence is TGTGCCAGTAGCCTAAGGCCAGCCAGACAGGGGGCATATACCGGGGAGCTGTTTTTT. Amino acids: CASSLRPARQGAYTGELFF.

This clonotype came up a few times. The V gene is TRBV10-3, the J gene TRBJ2-3, with D perhaps matching TRBD2 (6 bases). Germline lookup yields CDR1 ENHRY and CDR2 SYGVKD. The V and J ends lost 10 bases and 5 bases respectively, with 16 bases between them. The CDR3 consists of 13 residues. The CDR3 here is CATRDSGVDTQYF. The DNA of the CDR3 is TGTGCCACCAGGGACTCCGGGGTAGATACGCAGTATTTT.

This clonotype was seen more than once but under ten times. The V gene is TRBV7-2, the J gene TRBJ2-7; D unresolved. The germline CDR1 and CDR2 sequences are SGHTA and FQGNSA. This CDR3 is built from 13 residues. Trimming removed 5 bases from V and 7 bases from J, with 15 bases in between. The CDR3 DNA is TGTGCCAGCAGCCGTCCCAACTCTAGGGAGCAGTACTTC. It specifies CASSRPNSREQYF. Combining the CDR3 with reference TRBV7-2 and TRBJ2-7 gives the whole variable domain GAGVSQSPSNKVTEKGKDVELRCDPISGHTALYWYRQSLGQGLEFLIYFQGNSAPDKSGLPSDRFSAERTGGSVSTLTIQRTQQEDSAVYLCASSRPNSREQYFGPGTRLTVT.

This clonotype has a handful of counts. V is TRBV6-2 or TRBV6-3 and J is TRBJ1-2, with 8 bases that match TRBD1. Germline-derived CDR1 and CDR2 are MNHEY and SVGEGT. The CDR3 has 16 amino acids. V trimming: 6 bases; J trimming: 3 bases; junction bases outside the gene matches: 12. The CDR3 here is CASRFSQGAFDYGYTF. CDR3 sequence (DNA): TGTGCCAGCAGATTCTCCCAGGGGGCTTTCGACTATGGCTACACCTTC.

V and J are TRBV7-8 and TRBJ2-7; D gene unclear. The CDR3 consists of 12 residues. V lost 5 bases and J lost 10, with 15 bases in between. Germline V CDR1 and CDR2: SGHVS, FQNEAQ. The CDR3 loop is CASSRSTFPQYF. In DNA, the CDR3 is TGTGCCAGCAGCCGGTCGACGTTTCCTCAGTACTTC.

V gene TRBV24-1 combines with J gene TRBJ2-3; 7 bases are shared with TRBD1. Per the germline V gene, CDR1 is KGHDR and CDR2 is SFDVKD. After removal of 3 bases from V and 0 bases from J, the junction contained 8 bases not matched to a gene. CDR3 size: 17 residues. CDR3 sequence reads: CATSDPRQGPSTDTQYF. The CDR3 DNA reads TGTGCCACCAGTGATCCCCGACAGGGTCCTAGCACAGATACGCAGTATTTT.

The table lists this clonotype with a few counts. The chain joins TRBV19 to TRBJ1-2, with TRBD1 as a possible D gene (5 bases). The germline gives CDR1 LNHDA, CDR2 SQIVND (reference sequence). V dropped 5 bases and J dropped 1 base, with 14 bases sitting between them. The CDR3 spans 15 residues. The CDR3 sequence is CASSVGTRLNYGYTF. The CDR3 nucleotides read TGTGCCAGTAGTGTGGGGACTCGCCTTAACTATGGCTACACCTTC.

The CDR3 DNA is TGTGCCAGCACCAAGAGCGGGGGAGTGAATGAGCAGTTCTTC. Translation gives CASTKSGGVNEQFF. V is TRBV6-1 and J is TRBJ2-1, with 8 bases identical to TRBD2. Trimming cost V 7 bases and J 7 bases; bases outside gene matches: 9. Germline values: CDR1 MNHNS, CDR2 SASEGT. The CDR3 covers 14 residues.

A few counts support this clonotype. CDR3 amino acids: CASRTAGLMNTEAFF. DNA for the CDR3: TGTGCCAGCAGGACCGCGGGACTCATGAACACTGAAGCTTTCTTT. The chain joins TRBV6-2 or TRBV6-3 to TRBJ1-1, with D possibly being TRBD1 (5 bases). The CDR3 has 15 amino acids. The V gene's germline CDR1 is MNHEY and CDR2 SVGEGT. Trimming cost V 6 bases and J 0 bases, with 14 bases left between them.